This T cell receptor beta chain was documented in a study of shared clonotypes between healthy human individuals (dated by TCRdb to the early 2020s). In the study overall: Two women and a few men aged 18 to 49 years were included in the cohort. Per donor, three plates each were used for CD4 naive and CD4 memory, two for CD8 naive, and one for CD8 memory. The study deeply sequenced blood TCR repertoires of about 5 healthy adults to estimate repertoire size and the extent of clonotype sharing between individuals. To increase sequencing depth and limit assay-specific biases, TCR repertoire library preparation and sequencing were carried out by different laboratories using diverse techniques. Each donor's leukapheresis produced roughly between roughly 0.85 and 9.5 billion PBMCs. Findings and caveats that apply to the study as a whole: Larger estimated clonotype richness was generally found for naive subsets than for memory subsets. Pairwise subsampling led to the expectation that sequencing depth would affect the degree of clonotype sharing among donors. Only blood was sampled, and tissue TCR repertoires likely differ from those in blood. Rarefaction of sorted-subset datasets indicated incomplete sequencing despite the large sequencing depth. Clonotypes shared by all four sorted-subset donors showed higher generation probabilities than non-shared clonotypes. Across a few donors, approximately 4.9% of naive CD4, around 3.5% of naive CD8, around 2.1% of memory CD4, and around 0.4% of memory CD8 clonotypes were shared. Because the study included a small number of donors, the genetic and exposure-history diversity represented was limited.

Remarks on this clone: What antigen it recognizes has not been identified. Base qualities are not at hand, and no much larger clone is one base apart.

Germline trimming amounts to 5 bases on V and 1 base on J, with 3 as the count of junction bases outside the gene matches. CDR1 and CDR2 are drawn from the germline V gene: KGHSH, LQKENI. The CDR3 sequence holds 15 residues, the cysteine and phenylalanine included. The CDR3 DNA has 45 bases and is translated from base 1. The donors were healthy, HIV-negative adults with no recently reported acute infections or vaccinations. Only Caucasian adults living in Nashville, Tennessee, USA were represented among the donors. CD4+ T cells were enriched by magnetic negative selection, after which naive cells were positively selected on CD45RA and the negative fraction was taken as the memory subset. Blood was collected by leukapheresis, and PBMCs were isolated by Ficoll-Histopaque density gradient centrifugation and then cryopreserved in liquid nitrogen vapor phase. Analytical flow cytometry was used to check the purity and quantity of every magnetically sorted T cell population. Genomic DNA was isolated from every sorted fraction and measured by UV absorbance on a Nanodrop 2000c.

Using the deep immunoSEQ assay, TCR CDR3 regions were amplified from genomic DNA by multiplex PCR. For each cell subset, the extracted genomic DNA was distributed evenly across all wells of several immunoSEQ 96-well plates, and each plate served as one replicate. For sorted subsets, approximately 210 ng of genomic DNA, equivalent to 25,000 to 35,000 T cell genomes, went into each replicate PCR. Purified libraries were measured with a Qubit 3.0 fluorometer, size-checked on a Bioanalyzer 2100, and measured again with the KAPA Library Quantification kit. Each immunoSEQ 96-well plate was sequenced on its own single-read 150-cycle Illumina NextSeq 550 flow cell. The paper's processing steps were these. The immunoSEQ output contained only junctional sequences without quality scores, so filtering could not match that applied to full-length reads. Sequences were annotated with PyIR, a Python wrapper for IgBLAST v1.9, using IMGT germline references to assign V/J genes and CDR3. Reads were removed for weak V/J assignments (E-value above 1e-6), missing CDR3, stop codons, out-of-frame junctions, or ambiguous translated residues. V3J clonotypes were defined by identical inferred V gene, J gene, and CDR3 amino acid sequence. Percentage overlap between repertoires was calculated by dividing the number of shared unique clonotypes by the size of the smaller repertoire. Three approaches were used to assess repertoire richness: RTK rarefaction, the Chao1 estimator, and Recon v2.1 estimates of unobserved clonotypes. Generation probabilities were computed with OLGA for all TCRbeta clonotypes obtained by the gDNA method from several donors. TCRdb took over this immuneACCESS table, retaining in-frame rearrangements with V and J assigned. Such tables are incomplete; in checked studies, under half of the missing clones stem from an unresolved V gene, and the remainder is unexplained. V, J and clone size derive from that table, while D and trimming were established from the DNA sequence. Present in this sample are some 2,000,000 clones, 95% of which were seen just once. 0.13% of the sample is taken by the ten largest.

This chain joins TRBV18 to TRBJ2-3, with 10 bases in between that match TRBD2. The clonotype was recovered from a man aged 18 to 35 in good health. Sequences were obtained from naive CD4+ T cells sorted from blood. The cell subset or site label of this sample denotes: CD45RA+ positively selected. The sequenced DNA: TGTGCCAGCTCAGCGGGGACTAGCGGCACAGATACGCAGTATTTT. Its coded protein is CASSAGTSGTDTQYF.